The 10 T cell receptor beta chains reported below all come from one sample, sequenced in a study of beta chain features in type 1 diabetes. Findings and caveats of the study: Moderate yet significant TCRB CDR3 shortening was seen in Type 1 diabetes patients in all four CD4+ subsets.

Expressed TCRB transcripts were sequenced because the isolated RNA had all been reverse transcribed beforehand. The repertoire was sequenced with immunoSEQ multiplex PCR; TCRdb's copy has only in-frame clones and lacks some. The sample contains around 100,000 clones, under 30% of which appear only once. These receptors have no identified antigens. Sequencing was carried out using central memory CD4+ T cells from blood. All receptors come from a woman aged 18-35 years with type 1 diabetes.

In its sample, this clone was seen a few times. In nucleotides, the CDR3 is TGTGCCAGCAGCTTGGTTTTCGGGGAGACCCAGTACTTC. This encodes CASSLVFGETQYF. V gene TRBV5-4 combines with J gene TRBJ2-5; D gene unclear. Deletions cut 0 bases from V and 5 bases from J, with 8 bases between. The CDR3 contains 13 residues. Germline CDR1 is SGHNT and CDR2 is YYREEE (reference sequence).

This chain connects TRBV5-4 to TRBJ1-2; no clear D gene. The CDR3 is made up of 14 amino acids. Germline CDR1 SGHNT, CDR2 YYREEE (reference sequence). With 3 bases removed from V and 2 bases from J, the gap between germline ends came to 11 bases. In DNA, the CDR3 is TGTGCCAGCAGCTCCCCGGGGATGAACTATGGCTACACCTTC. Protein: CASSSPGMNYGYTF.

The CDR3 DNA is TGTGCTAGTGGTTTGGTACGGACTGTCAGGGGCGATCAGCCCCAGCATTTT. It codes for CASGLVRTVRGDQPQHF. This chain uses TRBV12-5 with TRBJ1-5; TRBD1 might be the D (6 bases). This CDR3 has 17 residues. The germline CDR1 and CDR2 sequences are LGHNT and FRNRAP. Trimming removed 0 bases at V and 5 bases at J, with 17 bases between. Drawing the rest from reference TRBV12-5 and TRBJ1-5, the complete variable domain is DARVTQTPRHKVTEMGQEVTMRCQPILGHNTVFWYRQTMMQGLELLAYFRNRAPLDDSGMPKDRFSAEMPDATLATLKIQPSEPRDSAVYFCASGLVRTVRGDQPQHFGDGTRLSIL.

CDR3 amino acids: CASREELAGTYEQYV. The CDR3 coding sequence is TGTGCCAGCCGGGAGGAACTAGCGGGTACTTACGAGCAGTACGTC. V usage is TRBV6-5 and J usage is TRBJ2-7; 9 positions match TRBD2. Germline CDR1 is MNHEY and CDR2 is SVGAGI. Germline trimming cut 8 bases from V and 4 bases from J; bases unmatched to any gene: 12. This CDR3 comprises 15 residues.

This clone came up a few times. The genes are TRBV7-2 and TRBJ2-3; no clear D. This CDR3 contains 17 residues. Germline V gives CDR1 SGHTA, CDR2 FQGNSA. The ends were cut back, 2 bases at V and 2 bases at J, with 17 bases in the middle. CDR3 bases: TGTGCCAGCAGCTTAAATCCCGCGGCACCTTCCACAGATACGCAGTATTTT. Amino acids: CASSLNPAAPSTDTQYF.

This clone has only a few counts. The chain joins TRBV27 to TRBJ1-2, with D perhaps TRBD1 (6 bases). The V gene lost 2 bases and the J gene lost 8 bases, with 24 bases spanning the gap. This CDR3 has 17 residues. Looked up from germline, CDR1 is MNHEY and CDR2 is SMNVEV (reference sequence). This CDR3 reads CASSLRQEWQSAEGYTF. The CDR3 bases are TGTGCCAGCAGTTTACGACAGGAATGGCAATCCGCAGAAGGCTACACCTTC.

The gene calls are TRBV5-6 and TRBJ2-3, with a weak D call TRBD2 (6 bases). CDR1 is SGHDT, CDR2 YYEEEE, per germline. The CDR3 spans 14 residues. Trimming took off 4 bases at V and 0 bases at J, with 9 bases between the two ends. This CDR3 is CASSRELSTDTQYF. The CDR3 DNA sequence: TGTGCCAGCAGCCGGGAGTTAAGCACAGATACGCAGTATTTT.

The chain is built from TRBV4-3 and TRBJ2-5; possible D gene TRBD2, 6 bases. The CDR3 covers 15 residues. Germline-derived CDR1 and CDR2 are LGHNA and YSLEER. V lost 4 bases and J lost 2, with 14 bases in between. This CDR3 reads CASSPRAGTQETQYF. CDR3 nucleotide sequence: TGCGCCAGCAGCCCTCGCGCGGGAACACAAGAGACCCAGTACTTC.

The chain links TRBV27 to TRBJ2-3; possible D gene TRBD1, 5 bases. Trimming took 3 bases from V and 6 from J, leaving 13 bases between them. This CDR3 comprises 14 residues. The V gene's germline CDR1 is MNHEY and CDR2 SMNVEV (reference sequence). The chain's CDR3 is CASSLDLQDDTQYF. In nucleotides, the CDR3 is TGTGCCAGCAGTTTGGATTTACAGGACGATACGCAGTATTTT.

The chain is built from TRBV5-1 and TRBJ1-5, with D unresolved. CDR1 is SGHRS, CDR2 YFSETQ, per germline. Trimming cost V 1 base and J 5 bases, with 7 bases left between them. The CDR3 contains 13 residues. The CDR3 DNA reads TGCGCCAGCAGCTTGAACCCAGATCAGCCCCAGCATTTT. It is translated as CASSLNPDQPQHF.